One and the same sample provided the 20 T cell receptor beta chains below, sequenced in a study of T-cell memory formation after mild COVID-19. TCRdb processed the 5' RACE reads anew with MiXCR; each CDR3 protein has one entry. The sample holds approximately 500,000 distinct CDR3 sequences, roughly 25% seen once. The sequenced sample was PBMCs or a T cell subset sorted from them (not recorded which). Receptors were obtained from an adult woman who had mild COVID-19 (a few samples of this study predate the infection). Cell type and time point are not known.

The J gene is TRBJ2-7, the V gene TRBV6-5, with a weak D call TRBD1 (5 bases). Trimming removed 2 bases at V and 9 bases at J, with 8 bases between. This CDR3 comprises 11 residues. The germline CDR1 and CDR2 sequences are MNHEY and SVGAGI. The DNA of the CDR3 is TGTGCCAGCAGTTACAGGGGATGGCAGTACTTC. It translates to CASSYRGWQYF.

This clonotype was recorded once. This CDR3 reads CAWRVAGLPAGWAFF. CDR3 DNA: TGTGCCTGGAGAGTTGCAGGGCTTCCAGCGGGATGGGCTTTCTTT. The chain is built from TRBV30 and TRBJ1-1, with D possibly being TRBD1 (5 bases). This CDR3 is built from 15 residues. The germline V gene has CDR1 GTSNPN and CDR2 SVGIG (reference sequence). The germline V and J ends were trimmed by 3 bases and 11 bases, with 25 bases remaining between them.

This rearrangement joins TRBV7-9 to TRBJ1-6; the D gene is possibly TRBD1 (6 bases). Trimming removed 5 bases at V and 10 bases at J, with 21 bases between. This CDR3 has 16 residues. CDR1 and CDR2 from the germline V gene are SEHNR and FQNEAQ (reference sequence). CDR3 nucleotide sequence: TGTGCCAGCAGCACGACAGGAGCCAAGAGAGGGTCACCCCTCCACTTT. Its protein product is CASSTTGAKRGSPLHF.

The chain has TRBV6-5 and TRBJ1-2, with D unclear. The CDR3 runs 11 residues. V lost 8 bases to trimming and J lost 5 bases, with 9 bases between them. Germline V lookup: CDR1 MNHEY, CDR2 SVGAGI. DNA for the CDR3: TGTGCCAGCGGTAGGGAGTATGGCTACACCTTC. It yields the protein CASGREYGYTF.

The rearrangement uses TRBV16 and TRBJ2-5; no definite D call. The V end was cut by 2 bases, the J end by 1 base, with 8 bases between. This CDR3 has 14 residues. Germline CDR1 is KGHSY and CDR2 is FQNENV. The CDR3 region is CASSQTSGQETQYF. The CDR3 nucleotides are TGTGCCAGCAGCCAAACGTCGGGCCAAGAGACCCAGTACTTC.

This rearrangement joins TRBV7-9 to TRBJ2-4; TRBD2 matches 7 bases. Trimming removed 5 bases from V and 7 bases from J; junction bases left unmatched: 8. Per the germline V gene, CDR1 is SEHNR and CDR2 is FQNEAQ (reference sequence). The CDR3 totals 14 residues. The CDR3 spells CASSPSVGGNIQYF. The DNA of the CDR3 is TGTGCCAGCAGCCCCTCGGTCGGGGGGAACATTCAGTACTTC.

The V and J genes are TRBV29-1 and TRBJ2-1, with 7 bases matching TRBD2. The CDR3 length is 14 residues. Germline V lookup: CDR1 SQVTM, CDR2 ANQGSEA. Trimming cost V 8 bases and J 4 bases; bases outside gene matches: 11. The CDR3 spells CSPVLAETYNEQFF. In nucleotides, the CDR3 is TGCAGCCCCGTCCTAGCGGAGACATACAATGAGCAGTTCTTC.

This clonotype was observed many times. CDR3: CASSLRTGTHTQYF. CDR3 DNA: TGTGCCAGCAGCTTGAGGACCGGGACCCATACGCAGTATTTT. V gene TRBV5-4 combines with J gene TRBJ2-3; D is tentatively TRBD1 or TRBD2 (5 bases each). Germline loops: CDR1 SGHNT, CDR2 YYREEE (reference sequence). V shed 1 base and J shed 7 bases, with 13 bases lying between them. CDR3 size: 14 residues.

This sequence joins TRBV12-3 or TRBV12-4 and TRBJ2-7; D ambiguous. Trimming stripped 1 base from V and 9 bases from J, with 13 bases between. The CDR3 consists of 13 residues. CDR3 region: CASSLDGLRGQYF. Written as DNA, the CDR3 is TGTGCCAGCAGTTTAGACGGATTACGAGGGCAGTACTTC.

This clonotype was seen at least ten times. The genes are TRBV7-8 and TRBJ1-5; D gene unclear. From germline, CDR1 is SGHVS and CDR2 FQNEAQ. There are 13 residues in the CDR3. The V and J ends lost 4 bases and 0 bases respectively, with 4 bases between them. The CDR3 nucleotides read TGTGCCAGCAGCTATAATAGCAATCAGCCCCAGCATTTT. Translation: CASSYNSNQPQHF.

This clonotype was observed a few times. The chain couples TRBV24-1 to TRBJ2-1, with 9 bases fitting TRBD2. The V gene end was trimmed by 3 bases and the J gene end by 4 bases; junction bases not matched to a gene: 3. The CDR3 is 15 residues long. The germline V gene encodes CDR1 KGHDR and CDR2 SFDVKD. CDR3 sequence reads: CATSDIAGVYNEQFF. CDR3 bases: TGTGCCACCAGTGATATAGCGGGAGTTTACAATGAGCAGTTCTTC.

V and J are TRBV24-1 and TRBJ2-1, with 7 bases aligning to TRBD2. The V and J ends lost 1 base and 6 bases, in that order; junction bases with no gene match: 14. This CDR3 comprises 18 residues. Germline V gene sequence: CDR1 KGHDR, CDR2 SFDVKD. CDR3 nucleotides: TGTGCCACCAGTGATTTTATGGGAGGGCGAGGGGCCGGCAATGAGCAGTTCTTC. Translation gives CATSDFMGGRGAGNEQFF.

In this sample, this clonotype turned up a few times. V usage is TRBV7-2 and J usage is TRBJ2-2; D gene ambiguous. This CDR3 is 14 amino acids long. CDR1 and CDR2 (germline): SGHTA, FQGNSA. Between the trimmed V and J ends, which lost 3 bases and 8 bases, there was a span of 13 bases. CDR3 coding DNA: TGTGCCAGCAGCTTCGCCCCGGCGGCAGGGGAGCTGTTTTTT. Protein sequence: CASSFAPAAGELFF.

CDR3 DNA: TGTGCCAGCAGTTTCGGACATTTAGGCTACGAGCAGTACTTC. The encoded protein is CASSFGHLGYEQYF. The chain recombines TRBV12-3 or TRBV12-4 with TRBJ2-7, with a weak D call TRBD1 (5 bases). The CDR3 has 14 residues. The V and J ends lost 3 bases and 3 bases respectively, with 12 bases between them.

Ten or more counts support this clonotype. The CDR3 DNA sequence: TGCGCCAGCAGCCAAGATCTCCCGGATGAGCAGTTCTTC. It yields the protein CASSQDLPDEQFF. The chain has TRBV4-1 and TRBJ2-1; D unresolved. This CDR3 has 13 amino acids. CDR1 and CDR2 from the germline V gene are MGHRA and YSYEKL. The ends were cut back, 0 bases at V and 8 bases at J, with 8 bases in the middle.

The chain recombines TRBV5-1 with TRBJ1-1; TRBD1 is a possible D gene (5 bases). The CDR3 totals 14 residues. V was pared by 7 bases and J by 0 bases, with 13 bases between. Germline CDR1 reads SGHRS; CDR2 reads YFSETQ. The CDR3 nucleotides are TGCGCCAGCGGAGAGACAGAACTGAACACTGAAGCTTTCTTT. This translates into CASGETELNTEAFF.

This clonotype was counted only a few times. J is TRBJ2-1 and V is TRBV12-3 or TRBV12-4; 16 bases are shared with TRBD2. The J segment lost 1 base and the V segment lost 5 bases, leaving 8 bases of the junction unmatched. The CDR3 runs 19 residues. The CDR3, as DNA: TGTGCCAGCAGTCACTCGGGACTAGCGGGGGGGCTTTCCTACAATGAGCAGTTCTTC. This codes for CASSHSGLAGGLSYNEQFF.

This clonotype has a count of ten or more. The chain employs TRBV4-1 and TRBJ2-5; 11 bases align to TRBD2. The CDR3 runs to 17 residues. Germline lookup yields CDR1 MGHRA and CDR2 YSYEKL. J was trimmed by 4 bases and V by 0 bases; bases with no gene match: 7. CDR3 amino acids: CASSQDPGLAVPETQYF. The CDR3 coding sequence is TGCGCCAGCAGCCAAGACCCGGGACTAGCGGTTCCAGAGACCCAGTACTTC.

The chain links TRBV30 to TRBJ2-5, with TRBD2 matching 9 bases. CDR3 length equals 13 residues. V shed 4 bases, J shed 6 bases, and the junction held 6 bases outside the gene matches. CDR1 GTSNPN and CDR2 SVGIG come from the germline V gene (reference sequence). The CDR3 region has the DNA TGTGCCTGGAATCCTAGCGGGGTTAAGACCCAGTACTTC. This sequence encodes CAWNPSGVKTQYF. The whole variable domain, remainder taken from reference TRBV30 and TRBJ2-5, is SQTIHQWPATLVQPVGSPLSLECTVEGTSNPNLYWYRQAAGRGLQLLFYSVGIGQISSEVPQNLSASRPQDRQFILSSKKLLLSDSGFYLCAWNPSGVKTQYFGPGTRLLVL.

This clonotype came up a few times. The CDR3 spells CASGRGGGNNEQFF. In DNA, the CDR3 is TGCGCCAGCGGCCGCGGAGGGGGAAATAATGAGCAGTTCTTC. The chain has TRBV5-1 and TRBJ2-1, with D possibly called TRBD1 or TRBD2 (6 bases each). This CDR3 is built from 14 residues. V lost 7 bases to trimming and J lost 7 bases, with 18 bases between them. The germline gives CDR1 SGHRS, CDR2 YFSETQ.